These 28 T cell receptor beta chains were sequenced from one sample in a study of T cell repertoires in cytomegalovirus infection. In TCRdb, the reads were re-called with MiXCR into one record per CDR3 protein. Altogether nearly 550,000 distinct CDR3 sequences are present, more than 15% being singletons, with the ten largest covering 24%. Sequenced sample: CD8+ T cells from PBMCs. All receptors derive from a human donor in good health (CMV status not recorded). Some clones in this sample may be carry-over from other donors' samples.

This clonotype was counted ten times or more. The chain has TRBV12-3 or TRBV12-4 and TRBJ2-1; 15 bases fit TRBD2. After removal of 5 bases from V and 4 bases from J, the junction contained 6 bases not matched to a gene. This CDR3 spans 17 amino acids. This CDR3 is CASSGGLAGGRYNEQFF. CDR3 in DNA: TGTGCCAGCAGTGGAGGACTAGCGGGGGGGAGATACAATGAGCAGTTCTTC.

This clonotype showed up many times. The J gene is TRBJ2-5, the V gene TRBV11-2, with D hard to call. The CDR3 covers 16 residues. Germline V gives CDR1 SGHAT, CDR2 FQNNGV. V lost 2 bases to trimming and J lost 1 base, with 14 bases between them. The CDR3 region has the DNA TGTGCCAGCAGCTTATATCCATCAACACCCCAAGAGACCCAGTACTTC. Its translation: CASSLYPSTPQETQYF. Drawing the rest from reference TRBV11-2 and TRBJ2-5, the complete variable domain is EAGVAQSPRYKIIEKRQSVAFWCNPISGHATLYWYQQILGQGPKLLIQFQNNGVVDDSQLPKDRFSAERLKGVDSTLKIQPAKLEDSAVYLCASSLYPSTPQETQYFGPGTRLLVL.

This clonotype was seen ten or more times. V is TRBV28 and J is TRBJ2-1, with TRBD2 matching over 11 bases. The V segment lost 3 bases and the J segment 4 bases; nucleotides outside the gene matches: 11. Looked up from germline, CDR1 is MDHEN and CDR2 is SYDVKM. This CDR3 is built from 18 residues. This chain's CDR3 is CASSFPETSGIHYNEQFF. In DNA, the CDR3 is TGTGCCAGCAGTTTTCCCGAGACTAGCGGGATTCATTACAATGAGCAGTTCTTC.

V is TRBV29-1 and J is TRBJ1-2, with 7 bases aligning to TRBD1. CDR1 and CDR2 from the germline V gene are SQVTM and ANQGSEA. The CDR3 totals 14 residues. Trimming took 5 bases from V and 3 from J; bases not matched to a gene: 9. Written as DNA, the CDR3 is TGCAGCGTTTCTTGGACAGGAGAGGACTATGGCTACACCTTC. It specifies CSVSWTGEDYGYTF.

This clonotype has more than one count but fewer than ten. V gene TRBV4-2 combines with J gene TRBJ2-1; D perhaps matches TRBD1 (6 bases). The CDR3 contains 16 residues. Germline assignment: CDR1 LGHNA and CDR2 YNFKEQ. The ends were cut back, 0 bases at V and 6 bases at J, with 15 bases in the middle. The CDR3 spells CASSQDSTGLSNEQFF. The CDR3 DNA reads as TGTGCCAGCAGCCAAGATAGCACAGGGCTATCCAATGAGCAGTTCTTC.

This clonotype showed up just a few times. DNA of the CDR3: TGTGCCACCAGCGGATACCGGGACGGGAATGAAAAACTGTTTTTT. As protein: CATSGYRDGNEKLFF. The chain employs TRBV15 and TRBJ1-4; perhaps TRBD1 as D (5 bases). V lost 5 bases and J 5 bases, leaving 15 bases between the germline ends. Germline V CDR1 and CDR2: LNHNV, YYDKDF (reference sequence). The CDR3 contains 15 residues.

The J gene is TRBJ2-4, the V gene TRBV7-6; 7 bases are shared with TRBD1. The CDR3 runs to 16 residues. Germline CDR1 SGHVS, CDR2 FNYEAQ. V was pared by 7 bases and J by 0 bases, with 9 bases of the junction left unmatched. As DNA, the CDR3 is TGTGCCAGCATCCGGACAGGTGAATTAGCCAAAAACATTCAGTACTTC. It is translated as CASIRTGELAKNIQYF.

This clonotype was seen repeatedly, ten times or more. The chain carries TRBV7-2 and TRBJ2-7, with 9 bases matching TRBD2. V gave up 3 bases and J gave up 3 bases; unmatched junction bases: 12. This CDR3 region has 17 residues. Germline loops: CDR1 SGHTA, CDR2 FQGNSA. The CDR3 DNA follows: TGTGCCAGCAGCTTTAGCGCTGGGGGACTAGCATACTACGAGCAGTACTTC. Translated: CASSFSAGGLAYYEQYF.

In its sample, this clonotype was seen a few times. This chain connects TRBV28 to TRBJ1-2, with TRBD1 matching over 7 bases. J was trimmed by 2 bases and V by 2 bases; bases with no gene match: 2. Germline V gene data show CDR1 as MDHEN and CDR2 as SYDVKM. The CDR3 sequence is 14 residues long. The CDR3 DNA is TGTGCCAGCAGTTTAGAGGACAGGAACTATGGCTACACCTTC. Its protein is CASSLEDRNYGYTF.

Only a few counts were recorded for this clonotype. The V gene is TRBV29-1, the J gene TRBJ2-1; 8 positions agree with TRBD2. Germline values: CDR1 SQVTM, CDR2 ANQGSEA. This CDR3 is 15 amino acids long. V lost 3 bases and J lost 3; bases outside the gene matches: 7. Written as DNA, the CDR3 is TGCAGCGTTGATGAAGCGGGGGCCCTCTACAATGAGCAGTTCTTC. Amino acid sequence: CSVDEAGALYNEQFF.

This clonotype was recorded at least ten times. The rearrangement links TRBV7-6 to TRBJ1-5, with D possibly matching TRBD1 (5 bases). This CDR3 spans 18 amino acids. V was pared by 0 bases and J by 6 bases, with 21 bases between. The V gene's germline CDR1 is SGHVS and CDR2 FNYEAQ. The CDR3 coding sequence is TGTGCCAGCAGCTTAGCTCAGGGAGGCGGAGGGGTCTCTCAGCCCCAGCATTTT. Residues: CASSLAQGGGGVSQPQHF.

The sample holds many counts of this clonotype. The gene calls are TRBV19 and TRBJ2-7, with a tentative D call TRBD1 (5 bases). The CDR3 is 13 amino acids. The germline V gene has CDR1 LNHDA and CDR2 SQIVND (reference sequence). V lost 5 bases, J lost 2 bases, and 10 bases lay in between. The CDR3 region is CASSHAGTYEQYF. The CDR3 DNA reads as TGTGCCAGTAGTCACGCAGGGACCTACGAGCAGTACTTC.

This clonotype was detected once. The J gene is TRBJ2-7, the V gene TRBV28; D possibly matches TRBD1 or TRBD2 (5 bases each). Germline CDR1 is MDHEN and CDR2 is SYDVKM. This CDR3 contains 16 residues. Trimming stripped 5 bases from V and 3 bases from J, with 20 bases between. CDR3 nucleotides: TGTGCCAGCAGTACCCCTTCGGGGCAGTTCCACTACGAGCAGTACTTC. Its protein is CASSTPSGQFHYEQYF.

This clonotype was found many times. The chain couples TRBV19 to TRBJ2-7, with TRBD1 matching over 8 bases. The germline V gene encodes CDR1 LNHDA and CDR2 SQIVND (reference sequence). The CDR3 is 15 amino acids. Germline trimming cut 3 bases from V and 2 bases from J; bases unmatched to any gene: 6. The CDR3 nucleotides read TGTGCCAGTAGTATTGAGGACAGGGCTACCTACGAGCAGTACTTC. Translating it yields CASSIEDRATYEQYF.

V gene TRBV27 combines with J gene TRBJ2-7; the D gene could be TRBD1 or TRBD2 (5 bases each). Deletions cut 6 bases from V and 0 bases from J, with 15 bases between. The germline V gene has CDR1 MNHEY and CDR2 SMNVEV (reference sequence). CDR3 length equals 15 residues. CDR3: CASSLGRISSYEQYF. CDR3 nucleotides: TGTGCCAGCAGCTTGGGACGGATAAGCTCCTACGAGCAGTACTTC.

This clonotype turned up a few times. The V and J genes are TRBV6-4 and TRBJ1-5; 7 nucleotides match TRBD1. This CDR3 is 19 amino acids long. J was trimmed by 2 bases and V by 6 bases; bases with no gene match: 19. Germline-derived CDR1 and CDR2 are MRHNA and SNTAGT. The CDR3 reads CASSVRGGGNGSGNQPQHF. CDR3 nucleotides: TGTGCCAGCAGCGTCAGGGGGGGGGGTAATGGTAGTGGCAATCAGCCCCAGCATTTT.

On this clonotype: Because it lacks the conserved phenylalanine or tryptophan at the end, this CDR3 is likely a read error. The chain is built from TRBV10-1 and TRBJ2-1; 12 nucleotides align to TRBD1. Germline CDR1 is WNHNN and CDR2 is SYGVQD (reference sequence). This CDR3 contains 18 residues. J lost 3 bases, V lost 5 bases, and 11 bases had no gene match. CDR3 region: CASSRDRGQSMGYNEQFL. DNA of the CDR3: TGCGCCAGCAGTCGGGACAGGGGGCAAAGCATGGGCTACAATGAGCAGTTCTTA.

In this sample, this clonotype turned up many times. The chain uses TRBV7-8 and TRBJ2-1; weak D call: TRBD2 (5 bases). Per the germline V gene, CDR1 is SGHVS and CDR2 is FQNEAQ. The CDR3 extends over 14 amino acids. The germline V and J ends were trimmed by 5 bases and 10 bases, with 18 bases remaining between them. The CDR3 DNA sequence: TGTGCCAGCAGCCCCAGGACCCAAAGGAGGGAGCAGTTCTTC. Its protein product is CASSPRTQRREQFF. Based on the CDR3 plus reference TRBV7-8 and TRBJ2-1, the full variable domain is GAGVSQSPRYKVAKRGQDVALRCDPISGHVSLFWYQQALGQGPEFLTYFQNEAQLDKSGLPSDRFFAERPEGSVSTLKIQRTQQEDSAVYLCASSPRTQRREQFFGPGTRLTVL.

The J gene is TRBJ1-5, the V gene TRBV19; D ambiguous. Trimming stripped 3 bases from V and 0 bases from J, with 12 bases between. Germline V gene lookup returns CDR1 LNHDA and CDR2 SQIVND (reference sequence). This CDR3 is 16 amino acids long. CDR3 protein: CASSIGLTVSNQPQHF. The DNA for the CDR3 is TGTGCCAGTAGTATTGGCCTAACAGTTAGCAATCAGCCCCAGCATTTT.

This clonotype was detected only a few times. This chain uses TRBV12-3 or TRBV12-4 with TRBJ1-1; 7 bases are a match to TRBD1. Trimming cost V 6 bases and J 3 bases; bases outside gene matches: 13. CDR3 length: 16 residues. CDR3 amino acids: CASRSPTGRGDTEAFF. CDR3 nucleotides: TGTGCCAGCAGGAGCCCGACAGGGCGGGGAGACACTGAAGCTTTCTTT.

This clonotype showed up many times. This chain uses TRBV7-9 with TRBJ1-2; tentative D call: TRBD1 (6 bases). The CDR3 is made up of 15 amino acids. Germline V gene lookup returns CDR1 SEHNR and CDR2 FQNEAQ (reference sequence). Trimming took 2 bases from V and 1 from J, leaving 11 bases between them. This chain's CDR3 is CASSLLGGSNYGYTF. As DNA, the CDR3 is TGTGCCAGCAGCTTACTGGGGGGCAGTAACTATGGCTACACCTTC.

The sample holds many counts of this clonotype. The rearrangement links TRBV7-9 to TRBJ2-1; the D is unclear. V dropped 1 base and J dropped 8 bases, with 9 bases sitting between them. From germline, CDR1 is SEHNR and CDR2 FQNEAQ (reference sequence). The CDR3 totals 13 residues. This CDR3 reads CASSLEGFHEQFF. The CDR3 coding sequence is TGTGCCAGCAGCTTAGAAGGGTTTCATGAGCAGTTCTTC.

The CDR3 loop is CASRARGVNTEAFF. The CDR3 coding sequence is TGTGCCAGCAGGGCGCGGGGGGTGAACACTGAAGCTTTCTTT. J is TRBJ1-1 and V is TRBV5-6, with D possibly being TRBD1 (5 bases). The germline gives CDR1 SGHDT, CDR2 YYEEEE. The CDR3 is made up of 14 amino acids. The V end was cut by 5 bases, the J end by 0 bases, with 11 bases between.

This clonotype was seen a handful of times. This chain connects TRBV20-1 to TRBJ1-5; 9 bases align to TRBD1. With V trimmed by 6 bases and J by 6 bases, 9 bases remained unmatched. The CDR3 is 14 amino acids. Germline loops: CDR1 DFQATT, CDR2 SNEGSKA (reference sequence). In nucleotides, the CDR3 is TGCAGTGCCAGGGAACAGGGGGCGGTTCAGCCCCAGCATTTT. Protein product: CSAREQGAVQPQHF.

This clonotype was counted many times. The chain employs TRBV7-6 and TRBJ1-5; the D gene is possibly TRBD1 (5 bases). The V end was cut by 5 bases, the J end by 8 bases, with 13 bases between. This CDR3 is built from 13 residues. The germline V gene has CDR1 SGHVS and CDR2 FNYEAQ. CDR3 bases: TGTGCCAGCAGCGCCACAGGAGGCGAGCCCCAGCATTTT. This codes for CASSATGGEPQHF. The entire variable domain, with the rest obtained from reference TRBV7-6 and TRBJ1-5, is as follows: GAGVSQSPRYKVTKRGQDVALRCDPISGHVSLYWYRQALGQGPEFLTYFNYEAQQDKSGLPNDRFSAERPEGSISTLTIQRTEQRDSAMYRCASSATGGEPQHFGDGTRLSIL.

J is TRBJ1-1 and V is TRBV15; D gene uncertain. Germline-derived CDR1 and CDR2 are LNHNV and YYDKDF (reference sequence). The V end lost 2 bases, the J end lost 0 bases, and 13 bases lay between the germline ends. This CDR3 has 16 amino acids. CDR3 protein: CATSRQTYLMNTEAFF. The CDR3 DNA reads TGTGCCACCAGCAGACAGACGTATTTAATGAACACTGAAGCTTTCTTT.

The chain links TRBV29-1 to TRBJ1-2, with D possibly being TRBD1 (6 bases). V was shortened by 7 bases and J by 8 bases, with 17 bases between the two germline ends. This CDR3 has 12 amino acids. Looked up from germline, CDR1 is SQVTM and CDR2 is ANQGSEA. CDR3 sequence (DNA): TGCAGCGCATGGACCCGGGGGCTGGGCTACACCTTC. Its translation is CSAWTRGLGYTF.

This clonotype has ten or more counts. This chain links TRBV20-1 with TRBJ2-1, with 13 bases that match TRBD2. This CDR3 has 17 residues. V shed 4 bases and J 4 bases; nucleotides not matched to a gene: 10. Germline V lookup: CDR1 DFQATT, CDR2 SNEGSKA (reference sequence). DNA for the CDR3: TGCAGTGCTACAGGGGCTGGACTAGCGGGGGAATACAATGAGCAGTTCTTC. It codes for CSATGAGLAGEYNEQFF.